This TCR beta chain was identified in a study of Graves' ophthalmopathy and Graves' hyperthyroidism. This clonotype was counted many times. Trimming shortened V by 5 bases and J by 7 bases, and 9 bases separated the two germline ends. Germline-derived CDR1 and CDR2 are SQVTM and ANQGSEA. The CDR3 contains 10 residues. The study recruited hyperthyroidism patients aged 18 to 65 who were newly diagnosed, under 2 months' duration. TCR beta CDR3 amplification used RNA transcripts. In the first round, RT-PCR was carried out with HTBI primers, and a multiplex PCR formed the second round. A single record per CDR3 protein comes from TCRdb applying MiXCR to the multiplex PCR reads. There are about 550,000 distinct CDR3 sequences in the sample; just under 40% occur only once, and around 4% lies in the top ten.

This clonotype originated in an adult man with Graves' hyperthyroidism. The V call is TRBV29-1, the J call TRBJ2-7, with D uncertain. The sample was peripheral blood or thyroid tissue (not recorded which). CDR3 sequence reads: CSVNTGEQYF. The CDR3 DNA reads TGCAGCGTTAACACCGGGGAGCAGTACTTC.